This section outlines one T cell receptor beta chain sequence together with its context. This entry is derived from a study of early T cells in non-severe SARS-CoV-2 infection. Individual cDNA molecules were tagged with unique molecular identifiers. TCRdb used MiXCR to reprocess the 5' RACE reads, holding one entry per CDR3 protein. Here the sample spans about 35,000 distinct CDR3 sequences, over 4.5% being singletons. The CDR3 totals 16 residues. Unmatched junction bases numbered 8, after V lost 0 bases and J lost 4 bases. Germline V gene sequence: CDR1 SGHDT, CDR2 YYEEEE. The sequence was collected from an adult who was a healthcare worker with PCR-confirmed SARS-CoV-2 infection or an uninfected control (not recorded which). The chain recombines TRBV5-6 with TRBJ2-7; 9 nucleotides match TRBD2. Material for sequencing was whole blood. The CDR3 coding sequence is TGTGCCAGCAGCTTGGCCGCCAGCGGGGGGCCTTACGAGCAGTACTTC. Its protein product is CASSLAASGGPYEQYF.